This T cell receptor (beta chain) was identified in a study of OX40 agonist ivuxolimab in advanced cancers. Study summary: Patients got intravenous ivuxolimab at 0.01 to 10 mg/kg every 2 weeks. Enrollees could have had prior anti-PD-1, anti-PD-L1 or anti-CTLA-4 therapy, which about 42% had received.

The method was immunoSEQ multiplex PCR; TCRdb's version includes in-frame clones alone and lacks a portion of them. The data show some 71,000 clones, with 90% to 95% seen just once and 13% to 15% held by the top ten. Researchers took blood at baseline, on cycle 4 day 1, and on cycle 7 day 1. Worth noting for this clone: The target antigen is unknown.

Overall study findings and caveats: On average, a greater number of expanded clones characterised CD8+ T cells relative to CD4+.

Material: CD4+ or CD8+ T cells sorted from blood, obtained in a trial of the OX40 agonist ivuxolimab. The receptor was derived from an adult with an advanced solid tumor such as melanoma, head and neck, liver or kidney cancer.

Here the CDR3 reads CASSDSNRGEQYF. DNA for the CDR3: TGTGCCAGCAGTGACTCGAACAGGGGCGAGCAGTACTTC. The gene calls are TRBV6-4 and TRBJ2-5, with 7 bases matching TRBD1. The better agreement between TRBJ2-7 and the DNA end casts doubt on the J call. The CDR3 contains 13 residues. Germline V lookup: CDR1 MRHNA, CDR2 SNTAGT.